This T cell receptor beta chain was recorded in a study of blood T cell repertoires in COVID-19. Study information: The samples span acute and convalescent COVID-19 from the United States, Italy and Spain.

The CDR3 has 18 amino acids. Trimming took 1 base from V and 2 from J; bases not matched to a gene: 8. CDR1 and CDR2 from the germline V gene are SGHDT and YYEEEE. Here immunoSEQ multiplex PCR was the method, and the copy in TCRdb shows in-frame clones only, minus some. The sample has approximately 300,000 clones, 80% to 90% seen once. The receptor was derived from a woman in her fifties or sixties with acute or convalescent COVID-19. The V call is TRBV5-6, the J call TRBJ2-3; 12 bases map to TRBD1. What was sequenced was peripheral blood. In nucleotides, the CDR3 is TGTGCCAGCAGCTTGAACTTTGGGACAGGGGGCAACACAGATACGCAGTATTTT. This gives the protein CASSLNFGTGGNTDTQYF.